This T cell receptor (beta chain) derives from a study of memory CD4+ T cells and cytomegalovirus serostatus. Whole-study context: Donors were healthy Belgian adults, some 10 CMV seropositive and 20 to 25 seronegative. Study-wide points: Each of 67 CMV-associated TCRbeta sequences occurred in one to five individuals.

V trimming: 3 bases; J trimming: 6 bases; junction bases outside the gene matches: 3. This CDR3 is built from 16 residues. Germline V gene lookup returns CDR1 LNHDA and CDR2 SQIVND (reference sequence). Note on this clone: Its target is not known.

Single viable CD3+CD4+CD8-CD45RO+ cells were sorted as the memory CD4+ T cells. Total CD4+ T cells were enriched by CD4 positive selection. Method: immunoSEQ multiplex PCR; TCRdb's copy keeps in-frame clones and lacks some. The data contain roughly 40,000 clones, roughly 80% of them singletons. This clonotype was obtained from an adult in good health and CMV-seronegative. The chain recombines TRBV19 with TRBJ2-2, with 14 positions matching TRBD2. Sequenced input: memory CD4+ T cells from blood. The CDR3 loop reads CASSIQTSGGAGELFF. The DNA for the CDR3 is TGTGCCAGTAGTATCCAGACTAGCGGGGGGGCCGGGGAGCTGTTTTTT.